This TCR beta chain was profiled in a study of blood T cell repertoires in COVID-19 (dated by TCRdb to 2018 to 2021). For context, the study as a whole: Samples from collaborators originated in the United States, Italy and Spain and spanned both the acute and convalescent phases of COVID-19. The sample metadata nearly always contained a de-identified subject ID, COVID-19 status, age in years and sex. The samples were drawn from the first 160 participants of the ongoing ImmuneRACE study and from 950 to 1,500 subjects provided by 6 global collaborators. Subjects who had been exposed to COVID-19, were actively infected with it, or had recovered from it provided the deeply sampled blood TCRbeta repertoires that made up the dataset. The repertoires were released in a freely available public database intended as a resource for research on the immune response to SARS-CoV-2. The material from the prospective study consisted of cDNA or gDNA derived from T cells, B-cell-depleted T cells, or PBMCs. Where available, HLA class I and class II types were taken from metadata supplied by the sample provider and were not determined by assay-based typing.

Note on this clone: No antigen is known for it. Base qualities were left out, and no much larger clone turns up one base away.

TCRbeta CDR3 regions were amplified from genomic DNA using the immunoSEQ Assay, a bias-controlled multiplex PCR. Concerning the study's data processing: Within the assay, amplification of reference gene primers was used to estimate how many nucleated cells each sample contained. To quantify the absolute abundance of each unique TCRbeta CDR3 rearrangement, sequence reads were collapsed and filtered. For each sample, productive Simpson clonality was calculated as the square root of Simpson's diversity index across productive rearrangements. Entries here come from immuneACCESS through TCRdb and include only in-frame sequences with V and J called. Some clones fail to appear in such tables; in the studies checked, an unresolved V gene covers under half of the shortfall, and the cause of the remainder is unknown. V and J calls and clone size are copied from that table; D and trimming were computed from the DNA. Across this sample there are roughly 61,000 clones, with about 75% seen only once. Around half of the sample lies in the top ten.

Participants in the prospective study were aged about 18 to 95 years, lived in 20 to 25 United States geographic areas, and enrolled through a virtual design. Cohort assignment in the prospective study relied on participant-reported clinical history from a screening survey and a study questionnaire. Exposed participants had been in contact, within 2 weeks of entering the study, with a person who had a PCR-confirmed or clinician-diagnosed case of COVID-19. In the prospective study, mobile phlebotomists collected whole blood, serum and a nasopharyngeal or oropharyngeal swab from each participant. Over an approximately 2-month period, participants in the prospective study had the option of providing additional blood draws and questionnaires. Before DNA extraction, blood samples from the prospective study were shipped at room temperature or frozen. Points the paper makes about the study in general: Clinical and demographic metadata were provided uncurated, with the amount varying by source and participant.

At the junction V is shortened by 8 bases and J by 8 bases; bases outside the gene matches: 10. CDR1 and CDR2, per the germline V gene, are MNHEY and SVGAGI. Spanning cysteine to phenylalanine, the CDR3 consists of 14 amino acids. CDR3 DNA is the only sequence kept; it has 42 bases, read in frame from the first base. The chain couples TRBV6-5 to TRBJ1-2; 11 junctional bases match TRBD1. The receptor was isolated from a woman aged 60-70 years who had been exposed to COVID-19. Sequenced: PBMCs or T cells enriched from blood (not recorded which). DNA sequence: TGTGCCAGCCTGGACAGGGGGCGCGTTTGGGGCTACACCTTC. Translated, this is CASLDRGRVWGYTF.